These 3 T cell receptor beta chains share one sample of origin, sequenced in a study of low-dose radiotherapy and immunotherapy resistance in tumors. TRAV- and TRBV-specific primers were used for first-strand cDNA, which covered alpha and beta chains. The TCRs were subjected to amplification over around 19 PCR cycles employing a constant-region primer in conjunction with a V-primer adapter. TCRdb recomputed calls from the reads with MiXCR, one row per CDR3 protein. The profile shows fewer than 95,000 distinct CDR3 sequences, under 10% of them singletons. Documented time point: before trial treatment. The sequencing here drew on PBMCs, taken before treatment. These receptors all stem from a male donor with prostate cancer.

The table lists this clonotype with many counts. This sequence joins TRBV7-2 and TRBJ1-4; the D gene is possibly TRBD1 (5 bases). Germline CDR1 is SGHTA and CDR2 is FQGNSA. The CDR3 loop spans 15 amino acids. Deletions cut 6 bases from V and 3 bases from J, with 14 bases between. Written as DNA, the CDR3 is TGTGCCAGCAGGGAAATGGGGCTTGCTAATGAAAAACTGTTTTTT. It encodes CASREMGLANEKLFF. The variable domain in full, with the rest retrieved from reference TRBV7-2 and TRBJ1-4, is GAGVSQSPSNKVTEKGKDVELRCDPISGHTALYWYRQSLGQGLEFLIYFQGNSAPDKSGLPSDRFSAERTGGSVSTLTIQRTQQEDSAVYLCASREMGLANEKLFFGSGTQLSVL.

This clonotype was counted ten times or more. V and J are TRBV6-5 and TRBJ2-2, with TRBD1 matching over 10 bases. The CDR3 is 15 residues long. The junction had 6 bases not matched to a gene; V was cut back by 6 bases and J by 5 bases. The V gene's germline CDR1 is MNHEY and CDR2 SVGAGI. Written as DNA, the CDR3 is TGTGCCAGCAGGATGGGACAGGGGTTGACCGGGGAGCTGTTTTTT. Its protein is CASRMGQGLTGELFF.

The chain joins TRBV5-4 to TRBJ2-6; TRBD2 matches at 11 bases. CDR3 length equals 18 residues. From germline, CDR1 is SGHNT and CDR2 YYREEE (reference sequence). V lost 0 bases, J lost 0 bases, and 2 bases stayed unmatched. CDR3 DNA: TGTGCCAGCAGCTTGGTACTAGCGGGGGTCTCTGGGGCCAACGTCCTGACTTTC. It codes for CASSLVLAGVSGANVLTF.